The table lists the clone carrying this T cell receptor beta chain with a few counts. As yet, its antigen is unknown. The data derive from a study of identical twins. Findings and caveats of the study: Recombination models fit unrelated individuals' TCR alpha sharing but underestimated twins'. Zero-insertion results could be subject to partial confounding by invariant MAIT and iNKT cells.

CDR3 size: 19 residues. V gave up 4 bases and J gave up 7 bases; unmatched junction bases: 14. The germline CDR1 and CDR2 sequences are KGHDR and SFDVKD. Each CDR3 protein is one row after TCRdb ran MiXCR on the 5' RACE reads. The profile shows hundreds of thousands of distinct CDR3 sequences, under 8.5% of them singletons. The same data also contributed to another study, on yellow fever vaccine responses in identical twins.

This rearrangement joins TRBV24-1 to TRBJ2-1; 14 bases match TRBD2. This TCR was sampled from a woman younger than 30 in good health. The sequenced material came from PBMCs. DNA of the CDR3: TGTGCCACCAGTGAACGCCCCGGGACTAGCGGGAGTAGGCTGAATGAGCAGTTCTTC. Protein: CATSERPGTSGSRLNEQFF.